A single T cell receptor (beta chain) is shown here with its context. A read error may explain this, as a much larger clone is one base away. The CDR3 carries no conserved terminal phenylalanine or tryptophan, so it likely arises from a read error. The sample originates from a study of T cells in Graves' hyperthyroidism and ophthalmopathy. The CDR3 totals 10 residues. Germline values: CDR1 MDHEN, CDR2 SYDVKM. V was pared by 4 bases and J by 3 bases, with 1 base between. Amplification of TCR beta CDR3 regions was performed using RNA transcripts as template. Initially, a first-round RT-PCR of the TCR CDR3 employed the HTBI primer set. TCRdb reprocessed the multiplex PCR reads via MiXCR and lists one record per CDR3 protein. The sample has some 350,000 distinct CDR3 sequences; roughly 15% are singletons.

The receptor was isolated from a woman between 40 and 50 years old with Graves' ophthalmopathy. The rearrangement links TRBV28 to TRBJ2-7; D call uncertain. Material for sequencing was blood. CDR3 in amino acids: CASSYYEQYL. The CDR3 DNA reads TGTGCCAGCAGTTACTACGAGCAGTACCTC.